The 18 T cell receptor beta chains reported below all come from one sample, sequenced in a study of Ad26.COV2.S vaccination and SARS-CoV-2 variants (dated by TCRdb to about 2021). The treatment or condition label on this specimen signifies: some 20 received Ad26.COV2.S at low or high dose, single or two shots; several received placebo; per-sample allocation not given. Repertoires of vaccine and placebo recipients were sequenced from samples collected on day 63 after the first injection. Libraries were built with the immunoSEQ multiplex PCR assay. TCRdb stores this immuneACCESS table with in-frame sequences only. Part of the clones is absent; in the studies checked, under half of the shortfall reflects unresolved V genes, and no reason is known for the rest. The sample table records about 400,000 clones; about 88% of these occur just once. The ten largest clones capture roughly 3% of the sample.

The source was peripheral blood, collected in a trial of Ad26.COV2.S vaccine versus placebo. These TCRs come from a person aged 18-65 years who received the Ad26.COV2.S COVID-19 vaccine or a placebo.

The genes are TRBV6-5 and TRBJ2-5; 7 bases line up with TRBD2. The CDR3 is made up of 15 amino acids. Germline CDR1 MNHEY, CDR2 SVGAGI. The junction had 4 bases not matched to a gene; V was cut back by 2 bases and J by 1 base. In nucleotides, the CDR3 is TGTGCCAGCAGTTACGGGGGGGGGATCCAAGAGACCCAGTACTTC. Encoded protein: CASSYGGGIQETQYF.

The genes are TRBV14 and TRBJ2-5, with D possibly matching TRBD1 (5 bases). The CDR3 consists of 18 residues. The V and J ends lost 1 base and 2 bases respectively, with 20 bases between them. CDR1 and CDR2 from the germline V gene are SGHDN and FVKESK. DNA of the CDR3: TGTGCCAGCAGCCAAGTATGGAGTATGGGGCAGGTACAAGAGACCCAGTACTTC. Its translation is CASSQVWSMGQVQETQYF.

This clone occurred once. The V gene is TRBV5-4, the J gene TRBJ2-1, with 13 bases fitting TRBD2. V lost 3 bases and J lost 0; bases outside the gene matches: 6. The CDR3 extends over 18 amino acids. Per germline, CDR1 SGHNT and CDR2 YYREEE (reference sequence). The CDR3 loop is CASSSGLAGSSSYNEQFF. Written as DNA, the CDR3 is TGTGCCAGCAGCTCGGGACTAGCGGGGTCTAGCTCCTACAATGAGCAGTTCTTC.

This clone was picked up one time. The rearrangement joins TRBV29-1 to TRBJ2-5; the D gene is possibly TRBD2 (5 bases). CDR1 is SQVTM and CDR2 is ANQGSEA in the germline V gene. The CDR3 length is 12 residues. V was cut by 4 bases and J by 2 bases, with 8 bases left in between. The CDR3 protein is CSVGTGQETQYF. In DNA form, the CDR3 reads TGCAGCGTTGGGACTGGACAAGAGACCCAGTACTTC.

V and J are TRBV6-2 or TRBV6-3 and TRBJ2-1, with TRBD2 as a possible D gene (6 bases). V was trimmed by 2 bases and J by 0 bases, leaving 14 bases between them. Germline V gene sequence: CDR1 MNHEY, CDR2 SVGEGT. The CDR3 totals 17 residues. CDR3 loop: CASSYGGGDRSYNEQFF. In DNA, the CDR3 is TGTGCCAGCAGTTACGGTGGCGGGGACCGCTCCTACAATGAGCAGTTCTTC.

This chain's CDR3 is CSVRGGALSGNTIYF. DNA for the CDR3: TGCAGCGTTCGCGGGGGGGCACTTTCTGGAAACACCATATATTTT. This chain connects TRBV29-1 to TRBJ1-3; the D gene is possibly TRBD1 (6 bases). The CDR3 is 15 residues long. The V end lost 5 bases, the J end lost 1 base, and 15 bases lay between the germline ends. Germline CDR1 is SQVTM and CDR2 is ANQGSEA. The whole variable domain, filled in from reference TRBV29-1 and TRBJ1-3, reads SAVISQKPSRDICQRGTSLTIQCQVDSQVTMMFWYRQQPGQSLTLIATANQGSEATYESGFVIDKFPISRPNLTFSTLTVSNMSPEDSSIYLCSVRGGALSGNTIYFGEGSWLTVV.

This sequence joins TRBV2 and TRBJ2-7, with 7 bases that match TRBD2. Looked up from germline, CDR1 is SNHLY and CDR2 is FYNNEI. The CDR3 has 12 amino acids. V was pared by 4 bases and J by 3 bases, with 0 bases of the junction left unmatched. This CDR3 reads CASSGGGYEQYF. As DNA, the CDR3 is TGTGCCAGCAGTGGGGGGGGCTACGAGCAGTACTTC.

This chain joins TRBV5-5 and TRBJ1-2; 11 bases align to TRBD1. Trimming took 6 bases from V and 8 from J; bases not matched to a gene: 6. The CDR3 runs to 13 residues. Germline loops: CDR1 SGHKS, CDR2 YYEKEE (reference sequence). The CDR3 loop is CASKGQGAMGYTF. CDR3 in DNA: TGTGCCAGCAAAGGACAGGGGGCGATGGGCTACACCTTC.

The J gene is TRBJ2-5, the V gene TRBV2; D is undetermined. CDR3 length: 11 amino acids. Trimming shortened V by 7 bases and J by 2 bases, and 5 bases separated the two germline ends. Germline CDR1 is SNHLY and CDR2 is FYNNEI. The CDR3 bases are TGTGCCAGCACCCCTCAAGAGACCCAGTACTTC. Translated: CASTPQETQYF.

V is TRBV5-6 and J is TRBJ1-2, with D possibly matching TRBD1 (6 bases). CDR3 length equals 13 residues. Trimming removed 0 bases at V and 6 bases at J, with 9 bases between. Germline lookup yields CDR1 SGHDT and CDR2 YYEEEE. Written as DNA, the CDR3 is TGTGCCAGCAGCTTGGATGGGGGCCATGGCTACACCTTC. As protein: CASSLDGGHGYTF.

The chain combines TRBV6-1 with TRBJ1-1; 8 bases are a match to TRBD1. The CDR3 runs to 13 residues. The V gene end was trimmed by 0 bases and the J gene end by 11 bases; junction bases not matched to a gene: 5. Germline CDR1 and CDR2: MNHNS and SASEGT. The CDR3 DNA follows: TGTGCCAGCAGTGAAGCGCGCAGGGGGCTCGCTTTCTTT. Protein: CASSEARRGLAFF.

This chain links TRBV19 with TRBJ2-6; tentatively, D is TRBD1 or TRBD2 (5 bases each). The V end lost 3 bases, the J end lost 2 bases, and 11 bases lay between the germline ends. CDR3 length equals 16 residues. Looked up from germline, CDR1 is LNHDA and CDR2 is SQIVND (reference sequence). CDR3 sequence: CASSIAGRAGANVLTF. The DNA for the CDR3 is TGTGCCAGTAGTATTGCAGGGCGGGCTGGGGCCAACGTCCTGACTTTC. The full variable domain, its missing parts supplied by reference TRBV19 and TRBJ2-6, is DGGITQSPKYLFRKEGQNVTLSCEQNLNHDAMYWYRQDPGQGLRLIYYSQIVNDFQKGDIAEGYSVSREKKESFPLTVTSAQKNPTAFYLCASSIAGRAGANVLTFGAGSRLTVL.

The chain combines TRBV27 with TRBJ1-2; D not certain. The CDR3 runs 13 residues. The germline V gene has CDR1 MNHEY and CDR2 SMNVEV (reference sequence). Deletions cut 2 bases from V and 6 bases from J, with 10 bases between. CDR3 DNA: TGTGCCAGCAGTTTAAGATGGTTGGATGGCTACACCTTC. Translation gives CASSLRWLDGYTF.

CDR3 region: CASSPLGGAQHF. As DNA, the CDR3 is TGTGCCAGCAGTCCCCTGGGAGGGGCCCAGCATTTT. V is TRBV5-6 and J is TRBJ1-5, with D perhaps matching TRBD1 (5 bases). The V and J ends lost 5 bases and 11 bases respectively, with 14 bases between them. The CDR3 is 12 residues long. Germline V gene data show CDR1 as SGHDT and CDR2 as YYEEEE. Together with reference TRBV5-6 and TRBJ1-5, the CDR3 gives the full variable domain: DAGVTQSPTHLIKTRGQQVTLRCSPKSGHDTVSWYQQALGQGPQFIFQYYEEEERQRGNFPDRFSGHQFPNYSSELNVNALLLGDSALYLCASSPLGGAQHFGDGTRLSIL.

This sequence joins TRBV7-8 and TRBJ2-5; TRBD2 aligns across 7 bases. Germline CDR1 and CDR2: SGHVS and FQNEAQ. The CDR3 totals 20 residues. The V gene end was trimmed by 0 bases and the J gene end by 7 bases; junction bases not matched to a gene: 23. The DNA of the CDR3 is TGTGCCAGCAGCTTAGCGATCGTTCCCCTTACTAGCGATCGACGGGGGACCCAGTACTTC. Amino acids: CASSLAIVPLTSDRRGTQYF.

The chain uses TRBV2 and TRBJ1-4; D is possibly TRBD1 (6 bases). Deletions cut 6 bases from V and 6 bases from J, with 17 bases between. The CDR3 consists of 15 residues. Germline assignment: CDR1 SNHLY and CDR2 FYNNEI. This chain's CDR3 is CASRRGGGRHEKLFF. The CDR3 DNA reads TGTGCCAGCAGACGAGGCGGGGGGCGCCATGAAAAACTGTTTTTT.

The chain combines TRBV7-8 with TRBJ2-7, with D unresolved. V was cut by 1 base and J by 2 bases, with 9 bases left in between. Germline V gives CDR1 SGHVS, CDR2 FQNEAQ. This CDR3 is built from 14 residues. CDR3 nucleotides: TGTGCCAGCAGCTTAGAAGGCGATACCTACGAGCAGTACTTC. This gives the protein CASSLEGDTYEQYF.

The rearrangement uses TRBV7-8 and TRBJ1-5; D call uncertain. From germline, CDR1 is SGHVS and CDR2 FQNEAQ. V lost 5 bases and J 7 bases, leaving 21 bases between the germline ends. CDR3 length: 16 amino acids. The CDR3 region is CASSPTIWKVGQPQHF. The CDR3 DNA follows: TGTGCCAGCAGCCCCACGATTTGGAAGGTTGGGCAGCCCCAGCATTTT.